Below, 8 T cell receptor beta chains from the same sample are listed, as sequenced in a study of immune characterization of retroperitoneal liposarcoma. TCRdb recomputed calls from the PCR reads with MiXCR, one row per CDR3 protein. The table has approximately 9,300 distinct CDR3 sequences, over 25% seen once. The sequenced sample was blood. These receptors all come from a male donor with retroperitoneal liposarcoma.

This clonotype was seen more than once but under ten times. This rearrangement joins TRBV12-3 or TRBV12-4 to TRBJ1-4, with D possibly being TRBD1 (5 bases). Between the trimmed V and J ends, which lost 6 bases and 3 bases, there was a span of 8 bases. The CDR3 loop spans 13 amino acids. In DNA form, the CDR3 reads TGTGCCAGCAGCCCCAGGGCTAATGAAAAACTGTTTTTT. Translated: CASSPRANEKLFF.

This clonotype was detected only a few times. This rearrangement joins TRBV6-6 to TRBJ1-5; 7 bases line up with TRBD1. The V gene end was trimmed by 9 bases and the J gene end by 9 bases; junction bases not matched to a gene: 17. The germline V gene has CDR1 MNHNY and CDR2 SVGAGI (reference sequence). The CDR3 sequence is 15 residues long. CDR3 protein: CARNRGGRNRRPQHF. The CDR3 DNA sequence: TGTGCCAGAAACAGGGGAGGAAGGAATCGTCGGCCCCAGCATTTT.

This clonotype was seen once. The chain combines TRBV6-1 with TRBJ1-5, with D possibly being TRBD1 (5 bases). V was trimmed by 6 bases and J by 7 bases, leaving 13 bases between them. This CDR3 is 13 amino acids long. Germline V lookup: CDR1 MNHNS, CDR2 SASEGT. CDR3 DNA: TGTGCCAGCAGGGGGGGAGGGTTCCAGCCCCAGCATTTT. Translation: CASRGGGFQPQHF.

This clonotype was seen many times. This rearrangement joins TRBV6-1 to TRBJ2-3; D is perhaps TRBD1 or TRBD2 (5 bases each). From germline, CDR1 is MNHNS and CDR2 SASEGT. Deletions cut 6 bases from V and 1 base from J, with 14 bases between. This CDR3 spans 15 amino acids. The CDR3 bases are TGTGCCAGCAGCCCCGGGACCGCTCGCACAGATACGCAGTATTTT. It translates to CASSPGTARTDTQYF.

This clonotype is medium-sized within its sample. V and J are TRBV6-1 and TRBJ2-1, with D unresolved. Trimming shortened V by 3 bases and J by 0 bases, and 9 bases separated the two germline ends. Germline V gives CDR1 MNHNS, CDR2 SASEGT. This CDR3 region has 15 residues. The CDR3 bases are TGTGCCAGCAGTGACAGCTTAAGCTCCTACAATGAGCAGTTCTTC. Translation: CASSDSLSSYNEQFF.

This sequence joins TRBV12-3 or TRBV12-4 and TRBJ2-1; D is unresolved. CDR3 length: 12 amino acids. The V gene lost 6 bases and the J gene lost 7 bases, with 10 bases spanning the gap. The chain's CDR3 is CASRAFGNEQFF. CDR3 DNA: TGTGCCAGCAGGGCTTTTGGGAATGAGCAGTTCTTC.

This clonotype is labeled large. In DNA, the CDR3 is TGTGCCAGCAGGATGACAGGGGAGAATCAGCCCCAGCATTTT. Translating it yields CASRMTGENQPQHF. The gene calls are TRBV27 and TRBJ1-5; 8 bases match TRBD1. The junction had 5 bases not matched to a gene; V was cut back by 6 bases and J by 4 bases. This CDR3 is built from 14 residues. Per germline, CDR1 MNHEY and CDR2 SMNVEV (reference sequence).

This clonotype was detected ten times or more. The V call is TRBV6-1, the J call TRBJ1-1, with a tentative D call TRBD1 (6 bases). CDR3 length: 15 amino acids. The V gene's germline CDR1 is MNHNS and CDR2 SASEGT. V was clipped by 6 bases and J by 7 bases, with 21 bases between them. Here the CDR3 reads CASRPSSGAAVEAFF. In DNA form, the CDR3 reads TGTGCCAGCAGACCATCTTCGGGGGCGGCGGTTGAAGCTTTCTTT.